The 5 T cell receptor beta chains listed next were all sequenced from one sample in a study of blood T cells in healthy people across ages. A J-beta primer mix and a sample-barcoded 5' primer were used in a second PCR of roughly 6 to 12 cycles. TCRdb independently ran MiXCR on the 5' RACE reads; one entry per CDR3 protein. The sample lists roughly 800,000 distinct CDR3 sequences; more than 25% were seen once. The same specimen was also included in a second study, on T cells of mothers and their children.

Specimen: blood. The source is a boy between 5 and 17 years old in good health.

Only a few counts were recorded for this clonotype. The J gene is TRBJ1-4, the V gene TRBV6-1; 8 positions match TRBD1. The CDR3 totals 14 residues. The germline V gene has CDR1 MNHNS and CDR2 SASEGT. V shed 5 bases and J 6 bases; nucleotides not matched to a gene: 5. CDR3 sequence reads: CASSQDREDEKLFF. As DNA, the CDR3 is TGTGCCAGCAGTCAGGACAGGGAGGATGAAAAACTGTTTTTT.

Only a few counts were recorded for this clonotype. The V gene is TRBV2, the J gene TRBJ2-5; D is ambiguous. The CDR3 covers 14 residues. Germline CDR1 and CDR2: SNHLY and FYNNEI. V lost 2 bases, J lost 3 bases, and 10 bases lay in between. The DNA for the CDR3 is TGTGCCAGCAGTGAAACGGGCCCTAAAGAGACCCAGTACTTC. This gives the protein CASSETGPKETQYF.

This clonotype was found a few times. CDR3 DNA sequence: TGCAGTGCGGGGACTTATGTATACAATGAGCAGTTCTTC. Its translation: CSAGTYVYNEQFF. V gene TRBV20-1 combines with J gene TRBJ2-1; D might be TRBD2 (6 bases). The V end was cut by 6 bases, the J end by 4 bases, with 13 bases between. The CDR3 is made up of 13 amino acids. Looked up from germline, CDR1 is DFQATT and CDR2 is SNEGSKA (reference sequence).

This rearrangement joins TRBV12-3 or TRBV12-4 to TRBJ2-7; 8 nucleotides line up with TRBD2. V was pared by 5 bases and J by 4 bases, with 7 bases of the junction left unmatched. CDR3 length: 14 residues. The CDR3 reads CASSRSGGGYEQYF. DNA for the CDR3: TGTGCCAGCAGTCGGAGCGGGGGCGGTTACGAGCAGTACTTC.

This rearrangement joins TRBV5-1 to TRBJ2-2, with D maybe TRBD2 (7 bases). CDR3 length: 16 residues. Trimming took off 0 bases at V and 0 bases at J, with 9 bases between the two ends. CDR1 SGHRS and CDR2 YFSETQ come from the germline V gene. This CDR3 reads CASSLAGGPNTGELFF. CDR3 bases: TGCGCCAGCAGCTTGGCCGGGGGGCCGAACACCGGGGAGCTGTTTTTT.